This T cell receptor (beta chain) was captured by sequencing in a study of T cells after yellow fever vaccination. The CDR3 has 16 residues. Germline V lookup: CDR1 SGHTA, CDR2 FQGNSA. V was cut by 0 bases and J by 2 bases, with 14 bases left in between. Remarks on this clonotype: The antigen remains undetermined.

The study made its TCR cDNA through 5'RACE template switching. That step introduced a universal primer site along with UMIs. MiXCR was run by TCRdb on the 5' RACE reads, yielding one entry per CDR3 protein. The sample shows 310,000 or so distinct CDR3 sequences, 6.8% of them seen only once. Study conclusions and caveats: Booster samples showed a return of most primary-vaccination clones (roughly 95% CD4, 80% to 90% CD8). FACS-sorted repertoires could harbor abundant contaminating bulk-population clonotypes. There was a small share of clonotypes that showed up in both the CD4 and CD8 compartments.

This specimen was PBMCs, taken more than 40 days after the first yellow fever vaccination. The receptor was isolated from a man younger than 35 who received the YFV17D yellow fever vaccine. V usage is TRBV7-2 and J usage is TRBJ2-7, with D possibly called TRBD1 or TRBD2 (5 bases each). The CDR3, as DNA: TGTGCCAGCAGCTTAGCGTTGGGGGAAAGGACCTACGAGCAGTACTTC. This gives the protein CASSLALGERTYEQYF.